This record concerns one TCR beta chain sequence. What it recognizes is unknown. The data were obtained in a study of cytomegalovirus exposure and HLA in healthy donors. Across the whole study: HLA-typed donors contributed some 85 million unique TCRs, which were held in an early data release.

The PCR was carried out with 60 Vbeta primers and 13 Jbeta primers. Assay used: immunoSEQ multiplex PCR; TCRdb lists only in-frame clones, some missing. The table for this sample gives about 77,000 clones. The CDR3 runs to 14 residues. V was trimmed by 4 bases and J by 0 bases, leaving 9 bases between them. The germline V gene has CDR1 GTSNPN and CDR2 SVGIG (reference sequence). Study outcomes and limitations: Later analysis revealed greater clonal expansion in HLA-associated TCR beta chains than in equally common others. Earlier analysis found most TCR beta V segments productive about 87% or about 30% of the time.

J is TRBJ2-2 and V is TRBV30, with a possible D match to TRBD1 (6 bases). The receptor's source is a man in his fifties in good health and CMV-seropositive. The sample taken for sequencing was PBMCs. This CDR3 reads CAWNRVANTGELFF. CDR3 bases: TGTGCCTGGAACAGGGTCGCGAACACCGGGGAGCTGTTTTTT.